The 32 T cell receptor beta chains below come from one sample, sequenced in a study of cytotoxic CD8 clonotypes in ibrutinib-treated CLL (dated by TCRdb to about 2021). The receptor library was made with the immunoSEQ multiplex PCR assay. TCRdb mirrors the immuneACCESS table, restricted to in-frame sequences. Some clones are absent from its copies; in checked studies, under half trace to an unresolved V gene, and the reason for the others is unknown. The sample table shows some 29,000 clones, and around two thirds are seen once. The ten largest clones add up to 45% to 65% of the sample. Interpreted using the paper, the time point label stands for: approximately 25 months on ibrutinib. The specimen was PBMCs, collected after 24 months of ibrutinib treatment. The origin of the receptors is a human donor with chronic lymphocytic leukemia.

Only a few counts were recorded for this clone. The J gene is TRBJ1-2, the V gene TRBV13; D unresolved. V dropped 5 bases and J dropped 8 bases, with 12 bases sitting between them. Per germline, CDR1 PRHDT and CDR2 FYEKMQ (reference sequence). The CDR3 is 12 residues long. CDR3 protein: CASSLSPGGYTF. In nucleotides, the CDR3 is TGTGCCAGCAGCCTCTCGCCGGGGGGCTACACCTTC.

The genes are TRBV9 and TRBJ2-1; 10 nucleotides line up with TRBD1. CDR3 size: 12 residues. Germline V CDR1 and CDR2: SGDLS, YYNGEE. V shed 6 bases, J shed 8 bases, and the junction held 2 bases outside the gene matches. The CDR3: CASTGQGDEQFF. CDR3 DNA sequence: TGTGCCAGCACCGGACAGGGGGATGAGCAGTTCTTC.

The J gene is TRBJ1-1, the V gene TRBV4-1; D ambiguous. Germline CDR1 MGHRA, CDR2 YSYEKL. V gave up 3 bases and J gave up 0 bases, with 11 bases separating them. CDR3 length: 15 amino acids. The CDR3 loop is CASSHPTALNTEAFF. The DNA for the CDR3 is TGCGCCAGCAGCCACCCGACGGCTCTGAACACTGAAGCTTTCTTT.

This clone was seen repeatedly, ten times or more. The chain carries TRBV27 and TRBJ1-2; D possibly corresponds to TRBD1 (5 bases). Per the germline V gene, CDR1 is MNHEY and CDR2 is SMNVEV (reference sequence). The CDR3 consists of 13 residues. The V end lost 5 bases, the J end lost 8 bases, and 15 bases lay between the germline ends. In DNA, the CDR3 is TGTGCCAGCAGTCTTCAGGGAGGGAGGGGCTACACCTTC. Amino acids: CASSLQGGRGYTF.

The chain joins TRBV4-3 to TRBJ1-5; D remains ambiguous. Germline V gene lookup returns CDR1 LGHNA and CDR2 YSLEER. The ends were cut back, 3 bases at V and 3 bases at J, with 12 bases in the middle. The CDR3 runs 15 residues. Here the CDR3 DNA reads TGCGCCAGCAGCCATAGTTTGTGGAACAATCAGCCCCAGCATTTT. Its translation is CASSHSLWNNQPQHF.

The V gene is TRBV4-1, the J gene TRBJ2-6; D is possibly TRBD2 (6 bases). CDR1 is MGHRA and CDR2 is YSYEKL in the germline V gene. V was pared by 1 base and J by 1 base, with 14 bases between. The CDR3 spans 18 residues. The CDR3 DNA follows: TGCGCCAGCAGCCAAGGCGGGCGGGGACGTTCTGGGGCCAACGTCCTGACTTTC. Translating gives CASSQGGRGRSGANVLTF.

The V and J genes are TRBV7-2 and TRBJ1-5; D is perhaps TRBD1 (5 bases). The CDR3 runs to 16 residues. Germline CDR1 reads SGHTA; CDR2 reads FQGNSA. V was trimmed by 0 bases and J by 0 bases, leaving 9 bases between them. For the CDR3, the DNA is TGTGCCAGCAGCTTAGCGGGACCCCATAGCAATCAGCCCCAGCATTTT. Translated: CASSLAGPHSNQPQHF.

This clone was counted between two and nine times. The chain combines TRBV19 with TRBJ1-5, with D possibly TRBD1 on 5 matching bases. Germline V lookup: CDR1 LNHDA, CDR2 SQIVND (reference sequence). Trimming stripped 3 bases from V and 8 bases from J, with 17 bases between. The CDR3 contains 15 residues. For the CDR3, the DNA is TGTGCCAGTAGTATTGGGGGAGGGTCTAGGGAGCCCCAGCATTTT. Translated: CASSIGGGSREPQHF.

This clone was seen only a few times. The chain employs TRBV2 and TRBJ2-6; 10 bases fit TRBD1. The germline V gene encodes CDR1 SNHLY and CDR2 FYNNEI. There are 17 residues in the CDR3. Trimming removed 5 bases from V and 3 bases from J; junction bases left unmatched: 7. The DNA for the CDR3 is TGTGCCAGCAGTCCGGGACAGGGGAGATTTGGGGCCAACGTCCTGACTTTC. As protein: CASSPGQGRFGANVLTF.

This clone was found a few times. V gene TRBV7-2 combines with J gene TRBJ2-7; D is undetermined. V was trimmed by 5 bases and J by 3 bases, leaving 17 bases between them. CDR1 and CDR2 (germline): SGHTA, FQGNSA. The CDR3 sequence is 15 residues long. The CDR3 DNA reads TGTGCCAGCAGCCGATCTAGTCCCTTCAACTACGAGCAGTACTTC. Translation: CASSRSSPFNYEQYF.

This rearrangement joins TRBV15 to TRBJ2-5; perhaps D is TRBD1 or TRBD2 (5 bases each). Germline CDR1 LNHNV, CDR2 YYDKDF (reference sequence). This CDR3 has 15 amino acids. The V end lost 0 bases, the J end lost 5 bases, and 13 bases lay between the germline ends. The CDR3 reads CATSRDYQGGETQYF. The CDR3 DNA reads as TGTGCCACCAGCAGAGATTACCAGGGCGGGGAGACCCAGTACTTC.

The chain recombines TRBV6-6 with TRBJ1-6, with D unclear. CDR3 size: 14 residues. The V gene lost 0 bases and the J gene lost 7 bases, with 7 bases spanning the gap. Looked up from germline, CDR1 is MNHNY and CDR2 is SVGAGI (reference sequence). CDR3 sequence (DNA): TGTGCCAGCAGTTACTCGCGGGAAAATTCACCCCTCCACTTT. This gives the protein CASSYSRENSPLHF.

This clone has a single count. This chain links TRBV6-5 with TRBJ1-6; possibly TRBD1 for D (5 bases). Germline V gene data show CDR1 as MNHEY and CDR2 as SVGAGI. V was clipped by 4 bases and J by 3 bases, with 10 bases between them. This CDR3 contains 15 residues. CDR3 bases: TGTGCCAGCAGTTCCCTTGGGGGCTATAATTCACCCCTCCACTTT. Its protein is CASSSLGGYNSPLHF.

The CDR3 protein is CASSSRTGQGGTEAFF. The CDR3 DNA follows: TGTGCCAGCAGCTCAAGGACAGGGCAAGGGGGAACTGAAGCTTTCTTT. This chain joins TRBV7-9 and TRBJ1-1; 8 bases fit TRBD1. The J segment lost 5 bases and the V segment lost 4 bases, leaving 12 bases of the junction unmatched. This CDR3 spans 16 amino acids. CDR1 and CDR2 (germline): SEHNR, FQNEAQ (reference sequence).

The chain uses TRBV28 and TRBJ2-1; D may be TRBD1 (6 bases). Trimming removed 3 bases at V and 8 bases at J, with 14 bases between. Germline V CDR1 and CDR2: MDHEN, SYDVKM. The length of the CDR3 is 14 residues. The CDR3 is CASSFIQGLDEQFF. CDR3 DNA sequence: TGTGCCAGCAGTTTTATTCAGGGGCTGGATGAGCAGTTCTTC.

This clone showed up many times. The sample has other DNA sequences that encode this CDR3 too. This chain joins TRBV5-1 and TRBJ2-7; D is undetermined. The V end was cut by 0 bases, the J end by 3 bases, with 1 base between. Germline V gene data show CDR1 as SGHRS and CDR2 as YFSETQ. This CDR3 comprises 11 residues. DNA for the CDR3: TGCGCCAGCAGCTTGGGCTACGAGCAGTACTTC. This sequence encodes CASSLGYEQYF.

In its sample, this clone was seen a few times. V and J are TRBV5-2 and TRBJ2-3. TRBV5-2 represents a pseudogene. The CDR3 covers 15 residues. The chain's CDR3 is CASSLGSWGTDTQYF. The CDR3 DNA follows: TGTGCCAGCAGCTTGGGGTCCTGGGGGACAGATACGCAGTATTTT.

Only a few counts were recorded for this clone. The chain has TRBV5-5 and TRBJ1-2; unclear D gene. Deletions cut 0 bases from V and 0 bases from J, with 6 bases between. CDR1 and CDR2 (germline): SGHKS, YYEKEE (reference sequence). The CDR3 is 14 amino acids. The CDR3 region is CASSLDGANYGYTF. The CDR3 nucleotides read TGTGCCAGCAGCTTGGACGGAGCTAACTATGGCTACACCTTC.

The chain joins TRBV29-1 to TRBJ1-1, with unresolved D. Germline V gene data show CDR1 as SQVTM and CDR2 as ANQGSEA. This CDR3 is built from 12 residues. Trimming took 7 bases from V and 1 from J, leaving 10 bases between them. CDR3 nucleotides: TGCAGCGCACTCATGGGGAACACTGAAGCTTTCTTT. This translates into CSALMGNTEAFF.

The V call is TRBV18, the J call TRBJ1-2; TRBD1 matches 8 bases. CDR1 KGHSH and CDR2 LQKENI come from the germline V gene. The CDR3 runs 13 residues. The trim removed 8 bases at V and 4 bases at J, leaving 6 bases unmatched. CDR3 sequence: CASQSGTGYGYTF. CDR3 in DNA: TGTGCCAGCCAATCCGGGACAGGCTATGGCTACACCTTC.

The gene calls are TRBV30 and TRBJ2-3; 8 nucleotides agree with TRBD2. This CDR3 is built from 15 residues. Unmatched junction bases numbered 9, after V lost 3 bases and J lost 4 bases. CDR1 is GTSNPN, CDR2 SVGIG, per germline (reference sequence). CDR3 coding DNA: TGTGCCTGGAGCTCGGGGCGGGGGGACTCAGATACGCAGTATTTT. Translated: CAWSSGRGDSDTQYF.

This sequence joins TRBV28 and TRBJ1-1; D unclear. Germline V gene lookup returns CDR1 MDHEN and CDR2 SYDVKM. The CDR3 is 13 amino acids. Deletions cut 5 bases from V and 2 bases from J, with 9 bases between. This CDR3 reads CASSPLGNTEAFF. The CDR3 coding sequence is TGTGCCAGCAGTCCCTTGGGCAACACTGAAGCTTTCTTT.

This clone was detected a few times. The chain employs TRBV7-2 and TRBJ2-7, with D perhaps TRBD1 (5 bases). The germline CDR1 and CDR2 sequences are SGHTA and FQGNSA. V was clipped by 2 bases and J by 6 bases, with 8 bases between them. This CDR3 is 12 amino acids long. For the CDR3, the DNA is TGTGCCAGCAGCTTACTCAGGGCCGAGCAGTACTTC. Translation: CASSLLRAEQYF. Full variable domain (missing parts from reference TRBV7-2 and TRBJ2-7): GAGVSQSPSNKVTEKGKDVELRCDPISGHTALYWYRQSLGQGLEFLIYFQGNSAPDKSGLPSDRFSAERTGGSVSTLTIQRTQQEDSAVYLCASSLLRAEQYFGPGTRLTVT.

This clone showed up just a few times. J is TRBJ2-7 and V is TRBV6-5; 12 positions match TRBD1. Germline values: CDR1 MNHEY, CDR2 SVGAGI. The CDR3 is made up of 15 amino acids. The junction had 6 bases not matched to a gene; V was cut back by 6 bases and J by 3 bases. CDR3 amino acids: CASSRDRGLYYEQYF. The CDR3 region has the DNA TGTGCCAGCAGCCGGGACAGGGGGCTTTACTACGAGCAGTACTTC.

This clone was seen repeatedly, ten times or more. The chain links TRBV30 to TRBJ2-7, with D perhaps matching TRBD1 (5 bases). The CDR3 consists of 14 residues. Looked up from germline, CDR1 is GTSNPN and CDR2 is SVGIG (reference sequence). The germline V and J ends were trimmed by 3 bases and 1 base, with 13 bases remaining between them. CDR3 in DNA: TGTGCCTGGAGCCCAGGGATTTCTTCCTACGAGCAGTACTTC. Amino acid sequence: CAWSPGISSYEQYF.

This clone was picked up one time. The chain has TRBV5-6 and TRBJ2-2; 11 bases are shared with TRBD1. CDR1 is SGHDT and CDR2 is YYEEEE in the germline V gene. Trimming removed 4 bases from V and 4 bases from J; junction bases left unmatched: 3. The CDR3 consists of 15 residues. The CDR3 DNA reads TGTGCCAGCAGCAGCGGGACAGGGGGCACCGGGGAGCTGTTTTTT. This codes for CASSSGTGGTGELFF.

V gene TRBV5-1 combines with J gene TRBJ1-1; D possibly corresponds to TRBD1 (5 bases). Germline V CDR1 and CDR2: SGHRS, YFSETQ. The V end was cut by 2 bases, the J end by 8 bases, with 16 bases between. The CDR3 length is 14 residues. The CDR3 loop is CASSFDGPGSEAFF. The DNA of the CDR3 is TGCGCCAGCAGCTTTGACGGACCAGGGTCGGAAGCTTTCTTT.

The chain has TRBV5-1 and TRBJ2-5, with D possibly being TRBD1 (6 bases). V gave up 3 bases and J gave up 9 bases, with 9 bases separating them. In germline, CDR1 is SGHRS, CDR2 YFSETQ. This CDR3 has 11 amino acids. CDR3: CASSSRQAQYF. CDR3 coding DNA: TGCGCCAGCAGCTCCCGACAGGCCCAGTACTTC.

The chain uses TRBV15 and TRBJ2-4; D possibly corresponds to TRBD2 (7 bases). V was pared by 1 base and J by 15 bases, with 13 bases between. Germline V lookup: CDR1 LNHNV, CDR2 YYDKDF (reference sequence). CDR3 size: 12 residues. The CDR3, as DNA: TGTGCCACCAGCAGAGGGGGGGGCAGGCCGTACTTC. It codes for CATSRGGGRPYF.

This clone was seen a handful of times. V and J are TRBV2 and TRBJ2-2; no clear D. Germline V gene data show CDR1 as SNHLY and CDR2 as FYNNEI. This CDR3 region has 12 residues. The V gene lost 1 base and the J gene lost 7 bases, with 4 bases spanning the gap. The CDR3: CASSEVGGELFF. CDR3 sequence (DNA): TGTGCCAGCAGTGAAGTGGGCGGGGAGCTGTTTTTT.

V is TRBV25-1 and J is TRBJ1-2, with D unresolved. CDR1 and CDR2 (germline): MGHDK, SYGVNS. Trimming left V 4 bases short and J 3 bases short, with 6 bases between. The CDR3 has 12 residues. DNA of the CDR3: TGTGCCAGCAGTGTCTCGGACTATGGCTACACCTTC. Protein sequence: CASSVSDYGYTF.

J is TRBJ2-5 and V is TRBV5-4, with 12 bases aligning to TRBD2. The germline V gene encodes CDR1 SGHNT and CDR2 YYREEE (reference sequence). V shed 1 base and J 7 bases; nucleotides not matched to a gene: 17. The CDR3 spans 19 residues. The CDR3 protein is CASSLLSLAGGPSMVTQYF. Here the CDR3 DNA reads TGTGCCAGCAGCTTGTTATCACTAGCGGGGGGCCCCTCCATGGTGACCCAGTACTTC. The full variable domain, with the rest looked up from reference TRBV5-4 and TRBJ2-5, is ETGVTQSPTHLIKTRGQQVTLRCSSQSGHNTVSWYQQALGQGPQFIFQYYREEENGRGNFPPRFSGLQFPNYSSELNVNALELDDSALYLCASSLLSLAGGPSMVTQYFGPGTRLLVL.